The entry below gives a single TCR beta chain sequence along with its context. The sample comes from a study of blood T cell repertoires in COVID-19. Whole-study context: COVID-19 samples collected from the United States, Italy and Spain covered acute and convalescent phases. From T cells, B-cell-depleted T cells, or PBMCs came the material, which was cDNA or gDNA.

Some clones are missing from TCRdb's copy, which holds only in-frame ones; the method was immunoSEQ multiplex PCR. The table has approximately 110,000 clones, about 94% seen once. Germline CDR1 is LNHNV and CDR2 is YYDKDF (reference sequence). V lost 3 bases and J lost 8, with 16 bases in between. The CDR3 length is 14 residues. Sequencing was carried out using peripheral blood. This sequence was found in a man in his fifties with COVID-19, enrolled during active disease. The chain combines TRBV15 with TRBJ1-2; D may be TRBD1 (6 bases). The CDR3 bases are TGTGCCACCAGCAGCTCCGGGACAACATTCGGCTACACCTTC. Its translation is CATSSSGTTFGYTF.